The 8 T cell receptor beta chains given below trace back to one sample, sequenced in a study of CD8+CD57+ T cells in acquired aplastic anemia. An expansion of CD8+CD57+ cells by flow cytometry had been shown in patients chosen for sequencing. Using genomic DNA as the template, TCR beta VDJ and CDR3 profiling was carried out. Via MiXCR, TCRdb re-called the reads, giving one row per CDR3 protein. The data show roughly 80,000 distinct CDR3 sequences, about 70% seen once. The sequencing input was sorted CD4+, CD8+, or CD8+CD57+ T cells (not recorded which) from PBMCs. These receptors were taken from a human donor with aplastic anemia.

The gene calls are TRBV20-1 and TRBJ1-5, with D hard to call. Between the trimmed V and J ends, which lost 0 bases and 4 bases, there was a span of 7 bases. CDR3 size: 13 residues. Germline V gives CDR1 DFQATT, CDR2 SNEGSKA (reference sequence). CDR3: CSAREGRNQPQHF. CDR3 in DNA: TGCAGTGCTAGAGAGGGGAGGAATCAGCCCCAGCATTTT.

The CDR3 DNA follows: TGTGCCAGCAGCTTAGCCGGGGGTGAGCAGTACTTC. This encodes CASSLAGGEQYF. The chain has TRBV7-9 and TRBJ2-7; tentative D call: TRBD2 (6 bases). V lost 0 bases and J lost 7, with 7 bases in between. CDR1 SEHNR and CDR2 FQNEAQ come from the germline V gene (reference sequence). This CDR3 spans 12 amino acids.

This chain connects TRBV7-2 to TRBJ1-1; possible D gene TRBD1, 5 bases. The CDR3 length is 13 residues. Germline V gene lookup returns CDR1 SGHTA and CDR2 FQGNSA. V dropped 5 bases and J dropped 5 bases, with 12 bases sitting between them. This CDR3 is CASSSGTLTEAFF. CDR3 nucleotides: TGTGCCAGCAGCAGTGGGACTTTGACTGAAGCTTTCTTT.

The chain uses TRBV20-1 and TRBJ2-7, with D tentatively TRBD2 (6 bases). Germline CDR1 reads DFQATT; CDR2 reads SNEGSKA (reference sequence). The length of the CDR3 is 14 residues. The ends were cut back, 3 bases at V and 3 bases at J, with 15 bases in the middle. CDR3 sequence reads: CSASPPGRHYEQYF. The DNA of the CDR3 is TGCAGTGCTAGCCCCCCCGGGAGACACTACGAGCAGTACTTC.

The chain employs TRBV20-1 and TRBJ2-1; D is uncertain. Germline V CDR1 and CDR2: DFQATT, SNEGSKA (reference sequence). V dropped 0 bases and J dropped 4 bases, with 16 bases sitting between them. This CDR3 is 16 amino acids long. The CDR3 is CSARDVQSLLYNEQFF. DNA for the CDR3: TGCAGTGCTAGAGATGTGCAGTCCCTTCTGTACAATGAGCAGTTCTTC.

This clonotype has a single count. The V and J genes are TRBV5-1 and TRBJ2-1; 7 bases are shared with TRBD1. Germline loops: CDR1 SGHRS, CDR2 YFSETQ. The V and J ends lost 0 bases and 3 bases, in that order; junction bases with no gene match: 3. The CDR3 is 15 residues long. CDR3 sequence: CASSLGTGDYNEQFF. CDR3 nucleotide sequence: TGCGCCAGCAGCTTGGGGACAGGTGACTACAATGAGCAGTTCTTC.

In its sample, this clonotype was seen a few times. CDR3 loop: CSVAGQGIGNTEAFF. For the CDR3, the DNA is TGCAGCGTTGCTGGACAGGGCATCGGGAACACTGAAGCTTTCTTT. The V gene is TRBV29-1, the J gene TRBJ1-1, with 8 bases aligning to TRBD1. Per germline, CDR1 SQVTM and CDR2 ANQGSEA. CDR3 length equals 15 residues. V shed 4 bases, J shed 1 base, and the junction held 8 bases outside the gene matches. Supplemented by reference TRBV29-1 and TRBJ1-1, the full variable domain reads SAVISQKPSRDICQRGTSLTIQCQVDSQVTMMFWYRQQPGQSLTLIATANQGSEATYESGFVIDKFPISRPNLTFSTLTVSNMSPEDSSIYLCSVAGQGIGNTEAFFGQGTRLTVV.

The gene calls are TRBV5-4 and TRBJ2-7; 8 bases are shared with TRBD1. The CDR3 totals 14 residues. Germline-derived CDR1 and CDR2 are SGHNT and YYREEE (reference sequence). V trimming: 4 bases; J trimming: 5 bases; junction bases outside the gene matches: 8. As DNA, the CDR3 is TGTGCCAGCAGCCCCGGACAGGGAATAAACGAGCAGTACTTC. Translation gives CASSPGQGINEQYF.